This TCR beta chain was identified in a study of T cell responses to AZD1222 COVID-19 vaccine. Study results and limitations: The sample set comprised mostly white British donors with more females, and clonal diversity was possibly underestimated. No repertoire was sampled before or during the peak T cell response, only after it. Across spike, vaccine-associated CD4 TCRs were found, dominant at 160-218 and 743-854.

This CDR3 is 14 amino acids long. CDR1 and CDR2 from the germline V gene are KGHDR and SFDVKD. Trimming stripped 6 bases from V and 5 bases from J, with 13 bases between. Notes on this clone: The antigen remains unidentified.

Here immunoSEQ multiplex PCR was the method, and the copy in TCRdb shows in-frame clones only, minus some. In the table there are fewer than 200,000 clones, about 90% of which are singletons. This receptor was identified in an adult in good health. This rearrangement joins TRBV24-1 to TRBJ1-5; tentatively, D is TRBD1 (6 bases). The sample here was peripheral blood, taken on day 0 of AZD1222 vaccination. Here the CDR3 DNA reads TGTGCCACCAGTACAGGGTGGGGGGATCAGCCCCAGCATTTT. Translation gives CATSTGWGDQPQHF.